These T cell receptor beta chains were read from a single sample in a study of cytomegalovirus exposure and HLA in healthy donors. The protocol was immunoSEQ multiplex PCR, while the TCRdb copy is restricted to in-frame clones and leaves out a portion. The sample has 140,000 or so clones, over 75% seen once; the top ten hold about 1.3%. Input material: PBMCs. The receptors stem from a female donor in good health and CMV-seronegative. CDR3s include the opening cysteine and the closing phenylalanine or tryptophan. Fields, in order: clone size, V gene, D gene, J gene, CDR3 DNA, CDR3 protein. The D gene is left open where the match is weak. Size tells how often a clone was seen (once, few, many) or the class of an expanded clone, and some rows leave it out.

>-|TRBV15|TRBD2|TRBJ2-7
TGTGCCACCAGCGGGAGGACTAGCGACTCCTACGAGCAGTACTTC
CATSGRTSDSYEQYF
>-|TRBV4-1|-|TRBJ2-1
TGCGCCAGCAGCCAAGATGCCGGGATTTACAATGAGCAGTTCTTC
CASSQDAGIYNEQFF
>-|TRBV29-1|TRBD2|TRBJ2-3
TGCAGCGTTGGGGGTTTCCCTAGCGGGAGGGGCGCAGATACGCAGTATTTT
CSVGGFPSGRGADTQYF
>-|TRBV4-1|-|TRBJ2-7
TGCGCCAGCAGCCAAGTACGGGGGGCCCACGAGCAGTACTTC
CASSQVRGAHEQYF
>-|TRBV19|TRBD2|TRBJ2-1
TGTGCCAGTAGTCTCTTGGGAGGGCCCCCTCTGATGGATGAGCAGTTCTTC
CASSLLGGPPLMDEQFF
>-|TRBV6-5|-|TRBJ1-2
TGTGCCAGCAGTTACGGGCACGATCAAGATGGCTACACCTTC
CASSYGHDQDGYTF
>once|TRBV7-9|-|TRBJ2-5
TGTGCCAGCAGCTCATCTCAGGGGTATGGCGAGACCCAGTACTTC
CASSSSQGYGETQYF
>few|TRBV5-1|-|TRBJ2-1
TGCGCCAGCAGCTTAACAGGGCTGTCGGACTATGAGCAGTTCTTC
CASSLTGLSDYEQFF
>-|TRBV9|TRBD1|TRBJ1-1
TGTGCCAGCAGCCCAGGACAGGGATCGTCTGAAGCTTTCTTT
CASSPGQGSSEAFF
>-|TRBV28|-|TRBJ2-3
TGTGCCAGCAGTCGGCTGAGGGACACAGATACGCAGTATTTT
CASSRLRDTDTQYF
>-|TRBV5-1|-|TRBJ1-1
TGCGCCAGCAGCCCGGGAGGGGAGACGGCTTTCTTT
CASSPGGETAFF
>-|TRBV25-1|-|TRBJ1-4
TGTGCCAGCACTACGATGGGGGGGCCTGAAAAACTGTTTTTT
CASTTMGGPEKLFF
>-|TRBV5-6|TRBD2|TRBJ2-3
TGTGCCAGCAGCTTGGCACGGGAGGGCCGGTTAGGCACAGATACGCAGTATTTT
CASSLAREGRLGTDTQYF
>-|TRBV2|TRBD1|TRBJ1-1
TGTGCCAGCACCACGGGACAGGGGTACACTGAAGCTTTCTTT
CASTTGQGYTEAFF
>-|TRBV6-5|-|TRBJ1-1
TGTGCCAGCAGTTACGGGGGCGCCAGGGACACTGAAGCTTTCTTT
CASSYGGARDTEAFF
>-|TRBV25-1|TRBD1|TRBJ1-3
TGTGCCAGCAGTGAATATGGGACAGGGGGCGGAAACACCATATATTTT
CASSEYGTGGGNTIYF
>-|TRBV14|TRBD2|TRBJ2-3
TGTGCCAGCAGCCCCCGGGGGGGGATCACAGATACGCAGTATTTT
CASSPRGGITDTQYF
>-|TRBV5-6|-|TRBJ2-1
TGTGCCAGCAGCTTGGATACGGGAGTGCTCTACAATGAGCAGTTCTTC
CASSLDTGVLYNEQFF
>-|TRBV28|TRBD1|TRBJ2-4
TGTGCCAGCATGAATCCGGGACAGGGGATTCAGTACTTC
CASMNPGQGIQYF
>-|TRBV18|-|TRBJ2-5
TGTGCCAGCTCACCTCTCCGGGAAGTATTAGAGACCCAGTACTTC
CASSPLREVLETQYF
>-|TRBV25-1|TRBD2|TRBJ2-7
TGTGCCAGCAGTGAAGGGACTAGCGGGAGATTTGGCGAGCAGTACTTC
CASSEGTSGRFGEQYF
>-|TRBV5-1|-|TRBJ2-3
TGCGCCAGCAGCTTCGGCCTAGTCTCAGATACGCAGTATTTT
CASSFGLVSDTQYF
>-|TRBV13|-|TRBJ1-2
TGTGCCAGCAGCTTAATCAATAATGGGGGCGGTGGCTACACCTTC
CASSLINNGGGGYTF
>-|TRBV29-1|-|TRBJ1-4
TGCAGCGCAAAAGTAGGGCTTTTGACTACTGAAAAACTGTTTTTT
CSAKVGLLTTEKLFF
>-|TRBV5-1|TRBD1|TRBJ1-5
TGCGCCAGCAGCTTGGGACAGGGATACAATCAGCCCCAGCATTTT
CASSLGQGYNQPQHF
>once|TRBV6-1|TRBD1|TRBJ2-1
TGTGCCAGCAGTGAAGGGGTTTACAGGGGGATAGATGAGCAGTTCTTC
CASSEGVYRGIDEQFF
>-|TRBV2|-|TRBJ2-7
TGTGCCAGCAGTGAAAACCCAGGGGCCAACTACGAGCAGTACTTC
CASSENPGANYEQYF
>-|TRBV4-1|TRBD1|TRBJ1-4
TGCGCCAGCAGCCAAGATCAACAGGGGTCCCCACGGGAAAAACTGTTTTTT
CASSQDQQGSPREKLFF
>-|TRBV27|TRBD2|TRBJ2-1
TGTGCCAGCAGTTTAGTGACTAGCAGCAATGAGCAGTTCTTC
CASSLVTSSNEQFF
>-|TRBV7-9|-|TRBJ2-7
TGTGCCAGCAGCCATCACACGGAGAGGGCCTACGAGCAGTACTTC
CASSHHTERAYEQYF
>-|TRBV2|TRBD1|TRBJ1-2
TGTGCCAGCAGTGTCGGGACAGACCTCTATGGCTACACCTTC
CASSVGTDLYGYTF
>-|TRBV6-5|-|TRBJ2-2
TGTGCCAGCAGTTACTCGATAGGCGGTCGGACCGGGGAGCTGTTTTTT
CASSYSIGGRTGELFF
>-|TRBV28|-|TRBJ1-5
TGTGCCAGCAGCCTCCCCAACGAGGCCCAGCATTTT
CASSLPNEAQHF
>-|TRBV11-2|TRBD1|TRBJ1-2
TGTGCCAGCAGCGGACAGGGTTGGCGCTACACCTTC
CASSGQGWRYTF
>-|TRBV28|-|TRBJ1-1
TGTGCCAGCAGTTTATCAGGGGTCAACACTGAAGCTTTCTTT
CASSLSGVNTEAFF
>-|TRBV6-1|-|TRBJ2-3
TGTGCCAGCTCACCGGACAGACAATCCACAGATACGCAGTATTTT
CASSPDRQSTDTQYF
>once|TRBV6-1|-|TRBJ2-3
TGTGCCAGCACAGTGGGGGCGGGAGATACGCAGTATTTT
CASTVGAGDTQYF
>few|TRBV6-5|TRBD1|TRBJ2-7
TGTGCCAGCAGCCCTACCTTACAGGGGGCCTACGAGCAGTACTTC
CASSPTLQGAYEQYF
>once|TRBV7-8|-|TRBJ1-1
TGTGCCAGCAGCCAAAGTTGGGCCAACACTGAAGCTTTCTTT
CASSQSWANTEAFF
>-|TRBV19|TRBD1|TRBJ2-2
TGTGCCAGTAAATCCGGGACAGGGAACACCGGGGAGCTGTTTTTT
CASKSGTGNTGELFF
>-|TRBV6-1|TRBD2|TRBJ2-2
TGTGCCAGCAAGCGGGAGGGCCAAAGCACCGGGGAGCTGTTTTTT
CASKREGQSTGELFF
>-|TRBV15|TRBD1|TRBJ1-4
TGTGCCACCAGCACCAAAAGGGGACAGCTGAACGAAAAACTGTTTTTT
CATSTKRGQLNEKLFF
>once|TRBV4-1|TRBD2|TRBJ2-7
TGCGCCAGCAGCCCCGGACTAGCGAACACCTACGAGCAGTACTTC
CASSPGLANTYEQYF
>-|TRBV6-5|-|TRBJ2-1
TGTGCCAGCAGTTACTTCCAGGGGAGCGACAATGAGCAGTTCTTC
CASSYFQGSDNEQFF
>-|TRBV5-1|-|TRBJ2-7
TGCGCCAGCAGCTTGGATGGACACTACTACGAGCAGTACTTC
CASSLDGHYYEQYF
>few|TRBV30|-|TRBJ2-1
TGTGCCTGGAGTTCAAAGAGCTCCTACAATGAGCAGTTCTTC
CAWSSKSSYNEQFF
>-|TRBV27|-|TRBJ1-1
TGTGCCAGCAGTTTATCAGTCGGGTTAAGCACTGAAGCTTTCTTT
CASSLSVGLSTEAFF
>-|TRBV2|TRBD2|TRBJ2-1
TGTGCCAGCAACCAAGCGGGACCCTACAATGAGCAGTTCTTC
CASNQAGPYNEQFF
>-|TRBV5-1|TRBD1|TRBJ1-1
TGCGCCAGCAGCGGGACAGGATTTTTCATGAACACTGAAGCTTTCTTT
CASSGTGFFMNTEAFF
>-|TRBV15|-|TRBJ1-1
TGTGCCACCAGCAGAGAGATAGCAACAGGCGCTTTTGAAGCTTTCTTT
CATSREIATGAFEAFF
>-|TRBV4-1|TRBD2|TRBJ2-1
TGCGCCAGCAGCCAAGTCTTAGGACTAGCTATCAATGAGCAGTTCTTC
CASSQVLGLAINEQFF
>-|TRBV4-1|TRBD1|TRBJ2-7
TGCGCCAGCAGCCGCGGACAGGGCCCGTTGAGCTCCTACGAGCAGTACTTC
CASSRGQGPLSSYEQYF
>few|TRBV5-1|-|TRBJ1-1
TGCGCCAGCAGCTTGTTGGTAGGGGGACGTGCTGAAGCTTTCTTT
CASSLLVGGRAEAFF
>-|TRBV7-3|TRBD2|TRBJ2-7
TGTGCCAGCAGCTTAACTAGCGGGAGGGCCGGCGGCGAGCAGTACTTC
CASSLTSGRAGGEQYF
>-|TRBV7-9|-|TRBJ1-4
TGTGCCAGCAGCTTAGTGCTACAGGGAACTAATGAAAAACTGTTTTTT
CASSLVLQGTNEKLFF